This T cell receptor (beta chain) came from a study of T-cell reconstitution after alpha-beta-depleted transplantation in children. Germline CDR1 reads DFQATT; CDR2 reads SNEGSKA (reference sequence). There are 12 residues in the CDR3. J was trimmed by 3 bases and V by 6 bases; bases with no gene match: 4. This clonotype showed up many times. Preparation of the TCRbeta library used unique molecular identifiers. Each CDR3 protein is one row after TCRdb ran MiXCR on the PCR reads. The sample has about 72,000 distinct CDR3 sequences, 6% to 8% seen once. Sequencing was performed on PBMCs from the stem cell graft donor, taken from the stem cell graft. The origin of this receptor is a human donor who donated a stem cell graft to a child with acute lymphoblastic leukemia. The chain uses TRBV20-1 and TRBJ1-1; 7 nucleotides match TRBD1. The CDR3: CSAPTGDTEAFF. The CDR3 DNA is TGCAGTGCCCCTACAGGGGACACTGAAGCTTTCTTT.